The entry that follows covers one TCR beta chain sequence. This clonotype has ten or more counts. Its target antigen remains unknown. No much larger clone is present one base from it, and per-base qualities are unavailable. To prepare the library, 5' RACE was applied. The sequencer was an Illumina HiSeq 2500. The second PCR ran for about 7 to 11 cycles and used a J-beta primer mix along with a sample-barcoded 5' primer. A template-switch 5' adaptor carrying 12 random nucleotides introduced a unique molecular identifier onto each TCR beta cDNA molecule. Each sample yielded at least 3 million CDR3-containing paired-end reads. First-strand cDNA synthesis was performed from all RNA using the Mint cDNA synthesis kit, with priming by a TRBC-specific oligonucleotide. Following uracil-DNA glycosylase treatment, a first 18-cycle PCR with universal primers M1SS and BC2_uni_R was performed on all cDNA. The authors processed their data as follows. Normalization of each sample was performed by random selection of 1 million high-quality reads, each carrying a distinct molecular identifier. Reads with shared molecular identifiers were discarded instead of being binned into consensus sequences. MiTCR, set to a Q25 quality threshold and the strictest error-elimination algorithm, was used for CDR3 identification, clonotype clustering and error correction. A nonparametric unseen species model with Euler transformation was used to estimate a lower bound on total TCR beta diversity. Using fastp trimming at Q25 and MiXCR clonotype assembly, TCRdb reanalyzed the public sequencing data and kept in-frame beta chains. Rows are unified per CDR3 protein, each entry keeping the most common DNA and genes. Here the V and J calls rest on TCRdb's processing, not on the authors' analysis. Present in this sample are hundreds of thousands of distinct CDR3 sequences, around 42% of which were seen just once. Of the sample, about 21% is held by the ten largest clones.

These data originate in a study of blood T cells in healthy people across ages (dated by TCRdb to between 2014 and 2017). About the study as a whole: Template switching captured roughly one uniquely barcoded TCR beta cDNA molecule per two T cells in model experiments. The study measured age-related changes in TCR beta repertoire diversity using deep sequencing normalized with unique cDNA molecular identifiers. The donors were divided into four age groups: young (average around 15 years), middle-aged (about 40), aged (about 61) and long-lived (82). To avoid experimental bias, donors of different ages were spread randomly across the sequencing lanes. For two donors (one aged 18 to 29 and one aged 80 or older), the study analyzed two additional independent replicas of 1 million unique cDNA reads from the same blood draw.

On the study overall, not on this receptor specifically: Compared with the aged group, the long-lived group had more naive CD4+ T cells, fewer expanded clones and increased TCR diversity, a pattern suggesting age selection. Since profiling was done on bulk unsorted PBMCs, naive and antigen-experienced compartments could not be conclusively compared. Total diversity estimates from one million sequenced T cells were considered lower bounds and underestimates. As age increased, observed TCR beta diversity per million T cells dropped in a roughly linear way, and a significant reduction was already evident by age around 41. Because donor CMV infection status was unknown, age-related changes in expanded clonotypes were potentially confounded. Observed TCR beta diversity correlated strongly with the percentage of naive T cells measured by flow cytometry.

The germline V gene encodes CDR1 GTSNPN and CDR2 SVGIG (reference sequence). At the junction V is shortened by 0 bases and J by 0 bases, with 9 bases in between. The CDR3 starts with the cysteine, ends with the phenylalanine, and has 14 residues. The kept DNA is CDR3 alone, 42 bases in frame from the first base. The roughly 39 donors, aged about 6 to 95 years, were systemically healthy Caucasian individuals from Russia. Approximately 9.3 milliliters of peripheral blood were collected from each donor into EDTA-treated Vacutainer tubes. Ficoll-Paque density-gradient centrifugation was used to isolate PBMCs, with at least 7 million per sample. Trizol reagent was used to extract total RNA from the PBMCs, yielding at least 6 micrograms per sample. For every donor, flow cytometry on a PBMC aliquot measured the percentage of naive CD45RAhigh/CD27high T cells.

What was sequenced was blood. The receptor's source is a man aged 55-75 years in good health. The rearrangement joined TRBV30 to TRBJ2-7; the D gene is not confidently resolved. The CDR3 here reads CAWSVTQISYEQYF. In nucleotide form, the sequence is TGTGCCTGGAGTGTAACGCAGATCTCCTACGAGCAGTACTTC.